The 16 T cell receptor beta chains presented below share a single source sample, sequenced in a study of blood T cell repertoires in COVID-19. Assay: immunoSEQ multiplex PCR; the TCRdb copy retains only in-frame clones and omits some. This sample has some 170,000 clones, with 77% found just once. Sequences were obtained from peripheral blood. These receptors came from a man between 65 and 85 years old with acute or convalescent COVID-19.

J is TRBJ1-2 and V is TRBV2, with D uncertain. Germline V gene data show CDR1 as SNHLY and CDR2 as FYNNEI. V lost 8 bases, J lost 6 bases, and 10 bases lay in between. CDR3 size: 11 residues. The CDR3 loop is CASGRIDGYTF. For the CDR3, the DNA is TGTGCCAGCGGGAGGATAGATGGCTACACCTTC.

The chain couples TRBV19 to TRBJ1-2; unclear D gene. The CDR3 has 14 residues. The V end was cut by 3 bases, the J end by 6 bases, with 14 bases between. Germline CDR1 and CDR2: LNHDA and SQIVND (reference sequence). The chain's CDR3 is CASSILPPRDGYTF. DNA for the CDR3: TGTGCCAGTAGTATTCTCCCGCCACGGGATGGCTACACCTTC.

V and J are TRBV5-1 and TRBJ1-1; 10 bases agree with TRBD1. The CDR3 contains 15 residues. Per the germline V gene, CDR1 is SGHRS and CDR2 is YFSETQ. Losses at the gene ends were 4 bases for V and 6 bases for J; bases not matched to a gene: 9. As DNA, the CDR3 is TGCGCCAGCAGCGGGGGACAGGGGAACCGGGCTGAAGCTTTCTTT. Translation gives CASSGGQGNRAEAFF. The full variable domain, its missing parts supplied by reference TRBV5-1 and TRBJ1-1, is KAGVTQTPRYLIKTRGQQVTLSCSPISGHRSVSWYQQTPGQGLQFLFEYFSETQRNKGNFPGRFSGRQFSNSRSEMNVSTLELGDSALYLCASSGGQGNRAEAFFGQGTRLTVV.

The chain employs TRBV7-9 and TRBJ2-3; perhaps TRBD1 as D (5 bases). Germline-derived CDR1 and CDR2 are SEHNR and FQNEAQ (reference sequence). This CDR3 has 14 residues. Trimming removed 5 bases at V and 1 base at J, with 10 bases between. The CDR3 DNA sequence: TGTGCCAGCAGCCAAGACAGCCGCACAGATACGCAGTATTTT. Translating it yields CASSQDSRTDTQYF.

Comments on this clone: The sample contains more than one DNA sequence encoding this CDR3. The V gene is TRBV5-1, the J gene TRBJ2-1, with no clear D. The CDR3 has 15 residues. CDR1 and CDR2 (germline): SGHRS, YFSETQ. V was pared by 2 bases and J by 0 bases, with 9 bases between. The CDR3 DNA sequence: TGCGCCAGCAGCTTAGTGGCAGGCTCCTACAATGAGCAGTTCTTC. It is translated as CASSLVAGSYNEQFF.

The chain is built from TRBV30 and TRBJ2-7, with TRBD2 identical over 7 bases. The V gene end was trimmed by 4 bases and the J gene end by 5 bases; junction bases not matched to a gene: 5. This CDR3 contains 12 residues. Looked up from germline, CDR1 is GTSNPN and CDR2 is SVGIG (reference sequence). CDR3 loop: CAWTTGGDEQYF. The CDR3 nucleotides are TGTGCCTGGACCACTGGGGGGGACGAGCAGTACTTC.

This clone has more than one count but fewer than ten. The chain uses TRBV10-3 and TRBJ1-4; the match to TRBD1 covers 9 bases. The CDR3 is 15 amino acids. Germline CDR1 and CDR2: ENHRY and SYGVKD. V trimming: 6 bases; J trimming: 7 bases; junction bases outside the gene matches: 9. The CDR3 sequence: CAISPRTGVGEKLFF. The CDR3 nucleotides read TGTGCCATCAGCCCAAGGACAGGGGTTGGTGAAAAACTGTTTTTT.

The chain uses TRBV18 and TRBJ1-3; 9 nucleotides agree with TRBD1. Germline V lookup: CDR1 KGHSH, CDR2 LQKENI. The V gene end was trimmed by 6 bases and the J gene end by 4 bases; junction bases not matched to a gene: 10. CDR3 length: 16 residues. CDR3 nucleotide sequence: TGTGCCAGCTCTACCGGGACAGGGATCGTGGGAAACACCATATATTTT. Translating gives CASSTGTGIVGNTIYF. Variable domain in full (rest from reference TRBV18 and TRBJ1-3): NAGVMQNPRHLVRRRGQEARLRCSPMKGHSHVYWYRQLPEEGLKFMVYLQKENIIDESGMPKERFSAEFPKEGPSILRIQQVVRGDSAAYFCASSTGTGIVGNTIYFGEGSWLTVV.

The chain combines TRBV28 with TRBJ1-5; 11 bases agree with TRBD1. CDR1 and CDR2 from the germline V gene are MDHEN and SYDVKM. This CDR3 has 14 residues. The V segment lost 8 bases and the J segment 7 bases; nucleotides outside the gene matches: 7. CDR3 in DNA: TGTGCCAGCGGGGGGGGACAGGGGGACCAGCCCCAGCATTTT. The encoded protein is CASGGGQGDQPQHF.

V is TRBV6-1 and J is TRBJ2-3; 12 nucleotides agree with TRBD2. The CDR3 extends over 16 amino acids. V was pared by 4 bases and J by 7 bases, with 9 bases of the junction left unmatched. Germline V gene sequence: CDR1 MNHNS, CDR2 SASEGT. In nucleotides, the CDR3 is TGTGCCAGCAGTGCACTGACTAGCGGGAGCTTTAATACGCAGTATTTT. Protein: CASSALTSGSFNTQYF.

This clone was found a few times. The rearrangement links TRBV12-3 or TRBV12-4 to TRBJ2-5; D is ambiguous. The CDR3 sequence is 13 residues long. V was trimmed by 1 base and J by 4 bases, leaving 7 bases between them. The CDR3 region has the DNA TGTGCCAGCAGTTTAGGGCTCTTAGAGACCCAGTACTTC. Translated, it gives CASSLGLLETQYF.

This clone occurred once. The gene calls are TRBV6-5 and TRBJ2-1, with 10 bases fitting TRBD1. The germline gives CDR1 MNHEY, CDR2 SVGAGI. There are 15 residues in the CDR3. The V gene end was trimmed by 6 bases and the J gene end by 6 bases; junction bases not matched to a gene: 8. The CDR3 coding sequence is TGTGCCAGCAGCCCGTCCGGGACAGGGGTCAATGAGCAGTTCTTC. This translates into CASSPSGTGVNEQFF.

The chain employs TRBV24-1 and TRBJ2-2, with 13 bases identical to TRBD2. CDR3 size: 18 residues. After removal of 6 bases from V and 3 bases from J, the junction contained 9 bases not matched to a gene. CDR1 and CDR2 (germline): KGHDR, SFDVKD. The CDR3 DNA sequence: TGTGCCACCAGTACCGGGACTAGCGGGGTTAGGGACACCGGGGAGCTGTTTTTT. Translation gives CATSTGTSGVRDTGELFF.

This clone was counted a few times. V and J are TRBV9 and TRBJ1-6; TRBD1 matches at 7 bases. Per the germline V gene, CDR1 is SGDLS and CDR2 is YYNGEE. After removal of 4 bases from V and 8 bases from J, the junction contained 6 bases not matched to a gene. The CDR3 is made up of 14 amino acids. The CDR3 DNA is TGTGCCAGCAGCCCCGGGGACAGTTATTCACCCCTCCACTTT. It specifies CASSPGDSYSPLHF.

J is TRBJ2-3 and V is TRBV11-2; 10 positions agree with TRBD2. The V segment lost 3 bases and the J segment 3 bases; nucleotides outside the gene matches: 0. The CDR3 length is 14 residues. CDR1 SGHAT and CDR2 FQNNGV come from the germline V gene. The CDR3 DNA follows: TGTGCCAGCAGCTTTAGCGGGGGGACAGATACGCAGTATTTT. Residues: CASSFSGGTDTQYF.

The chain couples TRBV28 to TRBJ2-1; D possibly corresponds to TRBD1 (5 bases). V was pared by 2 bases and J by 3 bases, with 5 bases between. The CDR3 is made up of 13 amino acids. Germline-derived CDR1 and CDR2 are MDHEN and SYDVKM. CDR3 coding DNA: TGTGCCAGCAGTTTACAGGGCTACAATGAGCAGTTCTTC. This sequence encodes CASSLQGYNEQFF. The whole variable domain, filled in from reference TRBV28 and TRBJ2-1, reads DVKVTQSSRYLVKRTGEKVFLECVQDMDHENMFWYRQDPGLGLRLIYFSYDVKMKEKGDIPEGYSVSREKKERFSLILESASTNQTSMYLCASSLQGYNEQFFGPGTRLTVL.